This TCR beta chain was documented in a study of T cell responses to AZD1222 COVID-19 vaccine. Study context: Pooled in the analysis were second doses at about 4 or about 12 weeks.

V was clipped by 4 bases and J by 2 bases; unmatched bases: 9. The V gene's germline CDR1 is SGHVS and CDR2 FNYEAQ. The CDR3 is 16 amino acids. Sequencing was performed with immunoSEQ multiplex PCR; in TCRdb, only in-frame clones are kept and a portion is missing. The sample lists about 130,000 clones, over 90% seen once, with 5% to 5.5% in the top ten. Findings and caveats of the study: Vaccine-associated CD4 TCRs spanned spike, dominant at 160-218 and 743-854. Unmutated variant regions reportedly attract nearly half of all spike-specific TCRs. A rise in Spike-specific TCR breadth and depth followed two AZD1222 doses.

On this clone: Antigen specificity is unknown.

The sequencing here drew on peripheral blood, taken on day 0 of AZD1222 vaccination. V and J are TRBV7-6 and TRBJ2-7, with 9 bases lining up with TRBD2. The sequence derives from an adult in good health. The CDR3 region is CASSSSAASGTYEQYF. The CDR3 DNA reads TGTGCCAGCAGCTCCTCAGCGGCTAGCGGGACCTACGAGCAGTACTTC.